These 9 T cell receptor beta chains were sequenced from one sample in a study of blood T cells in healthy people across ages. The second PCR ran about 6 to 12 cycles with a sample-barcoded 5' primer and J-beta primers. TCRdb re-analysed the 5' RACE reads in MiXCR, keeping a single row per CDR3 protein. The table lists about 1.7 million distinct CDR3 sequences, roughly 30% of them singletons. Sequenced input: blood. The origin of the receptors is a young woman in good health.

A note on this clonotype: A much larger clonotype is one base distant, so this may be a read error. The gene calls are TRBV28 and TRBJ2-5; D is perhaps TRBD2 (5 bases). The CDR3 totals 12 residues. Germline CDR1 MDHEN, CDR2 SYDVKM. V dropped 8 bases and J dropped 11 bases, with 18 bases sitting between them. This CDR3 reads CASRQSGNEQYF. CDR3 in DNA: TGTGCCAGCCGGCAGAGCGGCAATGAGCAGTACTTC.

With regard to this clonotype: One end of the junction is discordant with germline, which a read error may explain. The CDR3 loop is CASPPGGNTEAFF. The CDR3 DNA follows: TGTGCCAGCCCACCGGGGGGGAACACTGAAGCTTTCTTT. The chain is built from TRBV18 and TRBJ1-1, with a tentative D call TRBD1 (5 bases). CDR1 and CDR2 from the germline V gene are KGHSH and LQKENI. CDR3 length: 13 residues.

This sequence joins TRBV30 and TRBJ2-5, with a possible D match to TRBD2 (6 bases). The tail of the sequence fits TRBJ2-7 better, so the J call may be wrong. Germline CDR1 GTSNPN, CDR2 SVGIG (reference sequence). This CDR3 region has 14 residues. For the CDR3, the DNA is TGTGCCTGGAGTGTACCGGGGGACCCCTACGAGCAGTACTTC. Protein: CAWSVPGDPYEQYF.

Worth noting for this clonotype: A much larger clone sits a single nucleotide away, making a read error possible. The conserved phenylalanine or tryptophan normally closing the CDR3 is absent here, so this likely arose from a read error. This chain links TRBV10-3 with TRBJ1-5; D gene unclear. Between the trimmed V and J ends, which lost 6 bases and 5 bases, there was a span of 11 bases. In germline, CDR1 is ENHRY, CDR2 SYGVKD. The CDR3 loop spans 13 amino acids. CDR3 amino acids: CAIRPGVDQPQHV. The CDR3 DNA follows: TGTGCCATCAGGCCGGGAGTCGATCAGCCCCAGCATGTT.

A few counts support this clonotype. This sequence joins TRBV7-6 and TRBJ2-1; 8 bases map to TRBD2. V was clipped by 1 base and J by 7 bases; unmatched bases: 9. CDR1 and CDR2 from the germline V gene are SGHVS and FNYEAQ. The CDR3 covers 16 residues. The CDR3 region has the DNA TGTGCCAGCAGCTTAGTGGCAGCGGGAGCAGCGAATGAGCAGTTCTTC. It translates to CASSLVAAGAANEQFF.

Note on this clonotype: This could be a read error, since a much larger clone is one nucleotide away. This CDR3 is missing its conserved last phenylalanine or tryptophan, likely due to a read error. The rearrangement joins TRBV12-3 or TRBV12-4 to TRBJ2-3; no reliable D call. This CDR3 spans 14 amino acids. With 3 bases removed from V and 2 bases from J, the gap between germline ends came to 9 bases. The CDR3 nucleotides are TGTGCCAGCAGTTTCGGCAGGAACACAGATACGCAGTATTCT. This gives the protein CASSFGRNTDTQYS.

This clonotype was recorded a few times. The chain uses TRBV28 and TRBJ2-7; possibly TRBD1 or TRBD2 for D (5 bases each). Germline CDR1 MDHEN, CDR2 SYDVKM. The CDR3 is made up of 14 amino acids. V lost 5 bases and J lost 3, with 14 bases in between. The CDR3 DNA sequence: TGTGCCAGCAGTCCCGCAGGGAGTCACTACGAGCAGTACTTC. Its protein product is CASSPAGSHYEQYF.

This clonotype was observed a few times. This chain joins TRBV7-2 and TRBJ2-5; D is unclear. This CDR3 has 15 amino acids. V lost 3 bases, J lost 4 bases, and 15 bases lay in between. Germline CDR1 SGHTA, CDR2 FQGNSA. DNA for the CDR3: TGTGCCAGCAGCTTGTATTCGACGGTAGGAGAGACCCAGTACTTC. Residues: CASSLYSTVGETQYF.

The rearrangement uses TRBV2 and TRBJ2-3; TRBD2 matches 10 bases. CDR1 and CDR2 (germline): SNHLY, FYNNEI. CDR3 length equals 14 residues. V gave up 8 bases and J gave up 7 bases; unmatched junction bases: 9. CDR3 coding DNA: TGTGCCAGCCTCTACGTTAGCGGGGGGTATACGCAGTATTTT. It translates to CASLYVSGGYTQYF.